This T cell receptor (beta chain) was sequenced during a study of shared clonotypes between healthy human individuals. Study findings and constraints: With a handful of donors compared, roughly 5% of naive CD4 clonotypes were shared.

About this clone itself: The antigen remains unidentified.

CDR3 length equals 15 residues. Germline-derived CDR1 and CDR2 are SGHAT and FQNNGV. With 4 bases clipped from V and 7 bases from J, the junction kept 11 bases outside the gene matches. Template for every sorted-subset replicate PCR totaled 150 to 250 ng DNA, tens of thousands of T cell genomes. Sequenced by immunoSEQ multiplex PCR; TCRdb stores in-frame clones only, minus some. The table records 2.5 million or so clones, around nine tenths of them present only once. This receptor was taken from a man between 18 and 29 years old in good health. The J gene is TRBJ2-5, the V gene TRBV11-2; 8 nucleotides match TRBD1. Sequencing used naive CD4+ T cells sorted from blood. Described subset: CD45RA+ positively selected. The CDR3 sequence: CASSSEDRAYVTQYF. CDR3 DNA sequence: TGTGCCAGCAGCTCGGAGGACAGGGCTTACGTGACCCAGTACTTC.